This TCR beta chain comes out of a study of long-term antiretroviral therapy in people with HIV. This CDR3 has 13 amino acids. Looked up from germline, CDR1 is SGHAT and CDR2 is FQNNGV. The V gene lost 6 bases and the J gene lost 3 bases, with 12 bases spanning the gap. Study findings and constraints: Repertoires with HIV possessed tighter CDR3 length spans than those of controls. All blood samples came from the years 2004 to 2017, possibly under older ART regimens. Diversity increased after ART yet remained lower than in transplant donor controls.

Comment on this clone: Its antigen is currently unknown.

Runs used v3.0 of the immunoSEQ assay and were done at survey level. Sequencing was performed with immunoSEQ multiplex PCR; in TCRdb, only in-frame clones are kept and a portion is missing. The profile covers tens of thousands of clones, with more than 75% appearing a single time and 4.5% to 5% taken by the ten largest. For each donor, at least one pre-ART and at least two post-ART PBMC samples were available. The chain couples TRBV11-2 to TRBJ2-7; D is possibly TRBD2 (6 bases). Sequenced here: unsorted PBMCs, sampled roughly 2.9 years before starting antiretroviral therapy. The sequence derives from a woman aged 25-40 years with HIV. DNA of the CDR3: TGTGCCAGCAGTCCGACTAGTCGCTACGAGCAGTACTTC. Translation gives CASSPTSRYEQYF. The full variable domain, in which reference TRBV11-2 and TRBJ2-7 provide the parts outside the CDR3, is EAGVAQSPRYKIIEKRQSVAFWCNPISGHATLYWYQQILGQGPKLLIQFQNNGVVDDSQLPKDRFSAERLKGVDSTLKIQPAKLEDSAVYLCASSPTSRYEQYFGPGTRLTVT.